This T cell receptor beta chain was identified in a study of molecular identifiers for immune sequencing clone quantification. This clonotype appeared many times. Its specificity is unknown. Overall study results and limits: Sizes of clones that are highly expanded could be underestimated (if identical TCR molecules share a barcode). Clones that exceeded 20 RNA copies held over 98% of effector molecules, yet under 1% in naive cells. Spiked Jurkat TCR RNA originating from one cell could reportedly be identified amid approximately 950,000 naive cells.

A CD8+CD4-CCR7+CD45RA+ gate was used to sort naive CD8 T cells. The CDR3 spans 15 residues. V lost 2 bases to trimming and J lost 2 bases, with 13 bases between them. Germline CDR1 is MNHEY and CDR2 is SMNVEV (reference sequence). One entry per CDR3 protein results from TCRdb running MiXCR on the PCR reads. The sample holds tens of thousands of distinct CDR3 sequences, approximately 22% seen once. Sequencing was done on a sample of naive CD8+ T cells from blood, with Jurkat cell RNA spiked in. Subset: FACS-sorted CD8+CD4-CCR7+CD45RA+ naive T cells. The rearrangement joins TRBV27 to TRBJ2-7, with D perhaps being TRBD1 or TRBD2 (7 bases each). This clonotype was obtained from a human donor in good health. Some libraries in this study had Jurkat cell RNA spiked in. CDR3 sequence: CASSLSQGGTYEQYF. In nucleotides, the CDR3 is TGTGCCAGCAGTTTAAGCCAGGGGGGGACCTACGAGCAGTACTTC.